These T cell receptor beta chains were read from a single sample in a study of cytomegalovirus exposure and HLA in healthy donors. Profiled with immunoSEQ multiplex PCR; TCRdb holds only in-frame clones, not every one. The data contain about 110,000 clones, roughly 78% of them seen just once; the ten biggest clones take up around 1.3%. Sequenced material: PBMCs. The origin of the receptors is a woman between 25 and 40 years old in good health and CMV-seronegative. The CDR3 runs from the conserved cysteine through the conserved F or W. D genes are given only for firm matches. Not every row has a clone size; where given, it reads once, few, many or a size class.

v_call	d_call	clone_size	j_call	cdr3_nt	cdr3_aa
TRBV6-6	TRBD1	NA	TRBJ1-2	TGTGCCAGCAGTTCCGTACAGGGGTCTGGCTACACCTTC	CASSSVQGSGYTF
TRBV6-5	TRBD2	NA	TRBJ2-5	TGTGCCAGCAGTTTAGGCGGGGGGGGAGAGACCCAGTACTTC	CASSLGGGGETQYF
TRBV7-6	TRBD2	NA	TRBJ2-1	TGTGCCAGCAGCTCACTAGCGGGAGACTACAATGAGCAGTTCTTC	CASSSLAGDYNEQFF
TRBV19	NA	NA	TRBJ1-2	TGTGCCAGTACGCGCGGGTATGGCTACACCTTC	CASTRGYGYTF
TRBV7-9	NA	NA	TRBJ2-7	TGTGCCAGCAGCTTAGCCAGGGGATACTACGAGCAGTACTTC	CASSLARGYYEQYF
TRBV6-5	NA	NA	TRBJ1-1	TGTGCCAGCAGTTACTCGCGGGTTACGAACACTGAAGCTTTCTTT	CASSYSRVTNTEAFF
TRBV6-5	NA	NA	TRBJ1-2	TGTGCCAGCAGTTACGGGCTGGGGGCGAACTATGGCTACACCTTC	CASSYGLGANYGYTF
TRBV7-9	NA	NA	TRBJ1-4	TGTGCCAGCAGCTTAGAGCTGCGGGAAAAACTGTTTTTT	CASSLELREKLFF
TRBV5-6	TRBD1	NA	TRBJ1-1	TGTGCCAGCAGCTGGACAGGCGGGGGGGTGAACACTGAAGCTTTCTTT	CASSWTGGGVNTEAFF
TRBV4-3	TRBD1	NA	TRBJ1-5	TGCGCCAGCAGCCAATACCTCCAACAGGGGGCAAGTCAGCCCCAGCATTTT	CASSQYLQQGASQPQHF
TRBV5-6	NA	NA	TRBJ2-4	TGTGCCAGCAGCTTGGGACAGAACATTCAGTACTTC	CASSLGQNIQYF
TRBV7-8	TRBD1	NA	TRBJ1-2	TGTGCCAGCAGTTACCGGGACAGGGTCGGCTACACCTTC	CASSYRDRVGYTF
TRBV28	TRBD1	few	TRBJ1-5	TGTGCCAGCAGTTTATTTGTTGGAGCAGGGACAGATCAGCCCCAGCATTTT	CASSLFVGAGTDQPQHF
TRBV5-1	NA	few	TRBJ2-7	TGCGCCAGCAGCCCTACTAGGTCCCGGTGGGAGCAGTACTTC	CASSPTRSRWEQYF
TRBV2	NA	NA	TRBJ2-1	TGTGCCAGCAGTGTTCCTAGCTTTGTTGAGCAGTTCTTC	CASSVPSFVEQFF
TRBV30	NA	NA	TRBJ2-5	TGTGCCTGGAGTACACAGGGCCTTGAGACCCAGTACTTC	CAWSTQGLETQYF
TRBV14	TRBD2	NA	TRBJ2-1	TGTGCCAGCAGCCATGACTGGGGGGGGATTTATGAGCAGTTCTTC	CASSHDWGGIYEQFF
TRBV5-4	NA	NA	TRBJ2-2	TGTGCCAGCAGCTTGGCGGGGAACACCGGGGAGCTGTTTTTT	CASSLAGNTGELFF
TRBV4-2	TRBD1	NA	TRBJ1-1	TGTGCCAGCAGCCAAGAAGATGGGGACAGGGGAGACACTGAAGCTTTCTTT	CASSQEDGDRGDTEAFF
TRBV4-1	NA	NA	TRBJ2-4	TGCGCCAGCAGCTATCCAGGAGGAGCCAAAAACATTCAGTACTTC	CASSYPGGAKNIQYF
TRBV6-5	NA	NA	TRBJ2-7	TGTGCCAGCAGTTACGGGGGCTTCACCTACGAGCAGTACTTC	CASSYGGFTYEQYF
TRBV6-5	NA	NA	TRBJ1-5	TGTGCCAGCAAACCACAGGGTGGCAATCAGCCCCAGCATTTT	CASKPQGGNQPQHF
TRBV30	NA	NA	TRBJ1-2	TGTGCCTGGAGTAGCACTAACTATGGCTACACCTTC	CAWSSTNYGYTF
TRBV4-3	TRBD1	once	TRBJ1-2	TGCGCCAGCAGCCAAGATCTCGGACAGGGCAATACCGGCTACACCTTC	CASSQDLGQGNTGYTF
TRBV30	NA	NA	TRBJ2-1	TGTGCCTGGAGTGTAGGTGGCCTAACCTTTGCGGGTGAGCAGTTCTTC	CAWSVGGLTFAGEQFF
TRBV4-1	NA	few	TRBJ1-1	TGCGCCAGCAAAGGGGGTTCGAACACTGAAGCTTTCTTT	CASKGGSNTEAFF
TRBV29-1	TRBD2	NA	TRBJ2-3	TGCAGCGTTAGTGCTAGCGGGGTGCACGGTACGCAGTATTTT	CSVSASGVHGTQYF
TRBV2	TRBD2	NA	TRBJ2-7	TGTGCCAGCAGAGCAGCGGGGGTTAACTCCTACGAGCAGTACTTC	CASRAAGVNSYEQYF
TRBV5-4	TRBD1	NA	TRBJ2-4	TGTGCCAGCAGCCCGGACAGGACAGGCAAAAACATTCAGTACTTC	CASSPDRTGKNIQYF